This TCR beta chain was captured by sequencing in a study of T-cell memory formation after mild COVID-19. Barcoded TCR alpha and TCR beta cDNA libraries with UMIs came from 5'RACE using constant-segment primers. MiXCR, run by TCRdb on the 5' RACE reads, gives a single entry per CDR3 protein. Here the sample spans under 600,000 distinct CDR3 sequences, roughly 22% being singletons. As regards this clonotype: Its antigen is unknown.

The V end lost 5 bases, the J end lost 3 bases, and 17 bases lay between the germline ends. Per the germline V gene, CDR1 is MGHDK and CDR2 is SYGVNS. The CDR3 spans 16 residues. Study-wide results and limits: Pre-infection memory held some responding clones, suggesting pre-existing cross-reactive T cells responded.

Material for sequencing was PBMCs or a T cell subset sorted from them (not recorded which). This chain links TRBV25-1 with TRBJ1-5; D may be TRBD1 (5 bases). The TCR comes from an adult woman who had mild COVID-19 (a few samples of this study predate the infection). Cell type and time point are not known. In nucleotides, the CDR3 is TGTGCCAGCAGTTCCCCAGGGAGGGGAGACAATCAGCCCCAGCATTTT. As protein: CASSSPGRGDNQPQHF.